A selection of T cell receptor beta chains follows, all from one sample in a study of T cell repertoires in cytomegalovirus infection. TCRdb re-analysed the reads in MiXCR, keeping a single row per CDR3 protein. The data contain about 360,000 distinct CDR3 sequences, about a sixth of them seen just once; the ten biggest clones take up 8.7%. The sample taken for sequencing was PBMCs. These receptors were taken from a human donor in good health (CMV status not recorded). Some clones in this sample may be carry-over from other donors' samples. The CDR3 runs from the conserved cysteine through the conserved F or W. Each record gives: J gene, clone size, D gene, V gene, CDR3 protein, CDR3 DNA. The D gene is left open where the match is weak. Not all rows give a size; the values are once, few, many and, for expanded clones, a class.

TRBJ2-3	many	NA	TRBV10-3	CAISSPPQGSTDTQYF	TGTGCCATCAGTTCCCCCCCCCAGGGGAGCACAGATACGCAGTATTTT
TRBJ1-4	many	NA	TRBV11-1	CASSSSRGVSEKLFF	TGTGCCAGCAGCTCCAGCAGGGGAGTGAGTGAAAAACTGTTTTTT
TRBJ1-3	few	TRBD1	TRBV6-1	CASIPQGAKGNTIYF	TGTGCCAGCATCCCCCAGGGGGCCAAAGGAAACACCATATATTTT
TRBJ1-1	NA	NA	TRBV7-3	CASSPLVGGTEAFF	TGTGCCAGCAGCCCCCTGGTAGGGGGCACTGAAGCTTTCTTT
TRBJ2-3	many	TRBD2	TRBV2	CASSVRTSGTQYF	TGTGCCAGCAGTGTTCGGACTAGCGGGACGCAGTATTTT
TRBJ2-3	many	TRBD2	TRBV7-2	CASSYLGLVADTQYF	TGTGCCAGCAGCTATCTCGGACTAGTTGCAGATACGCAGTATTTT
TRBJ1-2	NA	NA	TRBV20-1	CSASTGTWSYTF	TGCAGTGCTAGTACGGGGACCTGGAGCTACACCTTC
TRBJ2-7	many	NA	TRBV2	CASSLRASEQYF	TGTGCCAGCAGCCTCCGGGCAAGCGAGCAGTACTTC
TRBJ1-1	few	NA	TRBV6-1	CASSRSVDTEAFF	TGTGCCAGCAGCCGCTCCGTGGACACTGAAGCTTTCTTT
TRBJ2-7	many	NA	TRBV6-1	CASRASSGYEQYF	TGTGCCAGCAGAGCCTCCTCAGGGTACGAGCAGTACTTC
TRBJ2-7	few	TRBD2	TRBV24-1	CATSDHSGRAPYEQYF	TGTGCCACCAGTGACCATAGCGGGAGGGCCCCCTACGAGCAGTACTTC
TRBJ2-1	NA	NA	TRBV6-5	CASARDSYNEQFF	TGTGCCAGCGCTAGAGACTCTTACAATGAGCAGTTCTTC
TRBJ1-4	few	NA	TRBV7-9	CASSEQGGNEKLFF	TGTGCCAGCAGCGAACAGGGTGGTAATGAAAAACTGTTTTTT
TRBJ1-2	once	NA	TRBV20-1	CRTVNYGYTF	TGCAGGACAGTCAACTATGGCTACACCTTC